This T cell receptor beta chain was retrieved from a study of T cells in Graves' hyperthyroidism and ophthalmopathy. It was RNA transcripts that yielded the amplified TCR beta CDR3 regions. First-round RT-PCR targeting the TCR CDR3 was performed with the HTBI primer set. TCRdb reprocessed the multiplex PCR reads with MiXCR, giving one entry per CDR3 protein. The data hold some 620,000 distinct CDR3 sequences, with 16% observed a single time. This clonotype has at least ten counts. CDR1 is MDHEN and CDR2 is SYDVKM in the germline V gene. Trimming stripped 3 bases from V and 1 base from J, with 15 bases between. The CDR3 length is 16 residues.

Sequencing used blood. The receptor comes from a woman under 40 with Graves' hyperthyroidism. V is TRBV28 and J is TRBJ1-1; D is uncertain. CDR3 DNA sequence: TGTGCCAGCAGTTTCGCGCAGGCCGTTGGGAACACTGAAGCTTTCTTT. It specifies CASSFAQAVGNTEAFF.